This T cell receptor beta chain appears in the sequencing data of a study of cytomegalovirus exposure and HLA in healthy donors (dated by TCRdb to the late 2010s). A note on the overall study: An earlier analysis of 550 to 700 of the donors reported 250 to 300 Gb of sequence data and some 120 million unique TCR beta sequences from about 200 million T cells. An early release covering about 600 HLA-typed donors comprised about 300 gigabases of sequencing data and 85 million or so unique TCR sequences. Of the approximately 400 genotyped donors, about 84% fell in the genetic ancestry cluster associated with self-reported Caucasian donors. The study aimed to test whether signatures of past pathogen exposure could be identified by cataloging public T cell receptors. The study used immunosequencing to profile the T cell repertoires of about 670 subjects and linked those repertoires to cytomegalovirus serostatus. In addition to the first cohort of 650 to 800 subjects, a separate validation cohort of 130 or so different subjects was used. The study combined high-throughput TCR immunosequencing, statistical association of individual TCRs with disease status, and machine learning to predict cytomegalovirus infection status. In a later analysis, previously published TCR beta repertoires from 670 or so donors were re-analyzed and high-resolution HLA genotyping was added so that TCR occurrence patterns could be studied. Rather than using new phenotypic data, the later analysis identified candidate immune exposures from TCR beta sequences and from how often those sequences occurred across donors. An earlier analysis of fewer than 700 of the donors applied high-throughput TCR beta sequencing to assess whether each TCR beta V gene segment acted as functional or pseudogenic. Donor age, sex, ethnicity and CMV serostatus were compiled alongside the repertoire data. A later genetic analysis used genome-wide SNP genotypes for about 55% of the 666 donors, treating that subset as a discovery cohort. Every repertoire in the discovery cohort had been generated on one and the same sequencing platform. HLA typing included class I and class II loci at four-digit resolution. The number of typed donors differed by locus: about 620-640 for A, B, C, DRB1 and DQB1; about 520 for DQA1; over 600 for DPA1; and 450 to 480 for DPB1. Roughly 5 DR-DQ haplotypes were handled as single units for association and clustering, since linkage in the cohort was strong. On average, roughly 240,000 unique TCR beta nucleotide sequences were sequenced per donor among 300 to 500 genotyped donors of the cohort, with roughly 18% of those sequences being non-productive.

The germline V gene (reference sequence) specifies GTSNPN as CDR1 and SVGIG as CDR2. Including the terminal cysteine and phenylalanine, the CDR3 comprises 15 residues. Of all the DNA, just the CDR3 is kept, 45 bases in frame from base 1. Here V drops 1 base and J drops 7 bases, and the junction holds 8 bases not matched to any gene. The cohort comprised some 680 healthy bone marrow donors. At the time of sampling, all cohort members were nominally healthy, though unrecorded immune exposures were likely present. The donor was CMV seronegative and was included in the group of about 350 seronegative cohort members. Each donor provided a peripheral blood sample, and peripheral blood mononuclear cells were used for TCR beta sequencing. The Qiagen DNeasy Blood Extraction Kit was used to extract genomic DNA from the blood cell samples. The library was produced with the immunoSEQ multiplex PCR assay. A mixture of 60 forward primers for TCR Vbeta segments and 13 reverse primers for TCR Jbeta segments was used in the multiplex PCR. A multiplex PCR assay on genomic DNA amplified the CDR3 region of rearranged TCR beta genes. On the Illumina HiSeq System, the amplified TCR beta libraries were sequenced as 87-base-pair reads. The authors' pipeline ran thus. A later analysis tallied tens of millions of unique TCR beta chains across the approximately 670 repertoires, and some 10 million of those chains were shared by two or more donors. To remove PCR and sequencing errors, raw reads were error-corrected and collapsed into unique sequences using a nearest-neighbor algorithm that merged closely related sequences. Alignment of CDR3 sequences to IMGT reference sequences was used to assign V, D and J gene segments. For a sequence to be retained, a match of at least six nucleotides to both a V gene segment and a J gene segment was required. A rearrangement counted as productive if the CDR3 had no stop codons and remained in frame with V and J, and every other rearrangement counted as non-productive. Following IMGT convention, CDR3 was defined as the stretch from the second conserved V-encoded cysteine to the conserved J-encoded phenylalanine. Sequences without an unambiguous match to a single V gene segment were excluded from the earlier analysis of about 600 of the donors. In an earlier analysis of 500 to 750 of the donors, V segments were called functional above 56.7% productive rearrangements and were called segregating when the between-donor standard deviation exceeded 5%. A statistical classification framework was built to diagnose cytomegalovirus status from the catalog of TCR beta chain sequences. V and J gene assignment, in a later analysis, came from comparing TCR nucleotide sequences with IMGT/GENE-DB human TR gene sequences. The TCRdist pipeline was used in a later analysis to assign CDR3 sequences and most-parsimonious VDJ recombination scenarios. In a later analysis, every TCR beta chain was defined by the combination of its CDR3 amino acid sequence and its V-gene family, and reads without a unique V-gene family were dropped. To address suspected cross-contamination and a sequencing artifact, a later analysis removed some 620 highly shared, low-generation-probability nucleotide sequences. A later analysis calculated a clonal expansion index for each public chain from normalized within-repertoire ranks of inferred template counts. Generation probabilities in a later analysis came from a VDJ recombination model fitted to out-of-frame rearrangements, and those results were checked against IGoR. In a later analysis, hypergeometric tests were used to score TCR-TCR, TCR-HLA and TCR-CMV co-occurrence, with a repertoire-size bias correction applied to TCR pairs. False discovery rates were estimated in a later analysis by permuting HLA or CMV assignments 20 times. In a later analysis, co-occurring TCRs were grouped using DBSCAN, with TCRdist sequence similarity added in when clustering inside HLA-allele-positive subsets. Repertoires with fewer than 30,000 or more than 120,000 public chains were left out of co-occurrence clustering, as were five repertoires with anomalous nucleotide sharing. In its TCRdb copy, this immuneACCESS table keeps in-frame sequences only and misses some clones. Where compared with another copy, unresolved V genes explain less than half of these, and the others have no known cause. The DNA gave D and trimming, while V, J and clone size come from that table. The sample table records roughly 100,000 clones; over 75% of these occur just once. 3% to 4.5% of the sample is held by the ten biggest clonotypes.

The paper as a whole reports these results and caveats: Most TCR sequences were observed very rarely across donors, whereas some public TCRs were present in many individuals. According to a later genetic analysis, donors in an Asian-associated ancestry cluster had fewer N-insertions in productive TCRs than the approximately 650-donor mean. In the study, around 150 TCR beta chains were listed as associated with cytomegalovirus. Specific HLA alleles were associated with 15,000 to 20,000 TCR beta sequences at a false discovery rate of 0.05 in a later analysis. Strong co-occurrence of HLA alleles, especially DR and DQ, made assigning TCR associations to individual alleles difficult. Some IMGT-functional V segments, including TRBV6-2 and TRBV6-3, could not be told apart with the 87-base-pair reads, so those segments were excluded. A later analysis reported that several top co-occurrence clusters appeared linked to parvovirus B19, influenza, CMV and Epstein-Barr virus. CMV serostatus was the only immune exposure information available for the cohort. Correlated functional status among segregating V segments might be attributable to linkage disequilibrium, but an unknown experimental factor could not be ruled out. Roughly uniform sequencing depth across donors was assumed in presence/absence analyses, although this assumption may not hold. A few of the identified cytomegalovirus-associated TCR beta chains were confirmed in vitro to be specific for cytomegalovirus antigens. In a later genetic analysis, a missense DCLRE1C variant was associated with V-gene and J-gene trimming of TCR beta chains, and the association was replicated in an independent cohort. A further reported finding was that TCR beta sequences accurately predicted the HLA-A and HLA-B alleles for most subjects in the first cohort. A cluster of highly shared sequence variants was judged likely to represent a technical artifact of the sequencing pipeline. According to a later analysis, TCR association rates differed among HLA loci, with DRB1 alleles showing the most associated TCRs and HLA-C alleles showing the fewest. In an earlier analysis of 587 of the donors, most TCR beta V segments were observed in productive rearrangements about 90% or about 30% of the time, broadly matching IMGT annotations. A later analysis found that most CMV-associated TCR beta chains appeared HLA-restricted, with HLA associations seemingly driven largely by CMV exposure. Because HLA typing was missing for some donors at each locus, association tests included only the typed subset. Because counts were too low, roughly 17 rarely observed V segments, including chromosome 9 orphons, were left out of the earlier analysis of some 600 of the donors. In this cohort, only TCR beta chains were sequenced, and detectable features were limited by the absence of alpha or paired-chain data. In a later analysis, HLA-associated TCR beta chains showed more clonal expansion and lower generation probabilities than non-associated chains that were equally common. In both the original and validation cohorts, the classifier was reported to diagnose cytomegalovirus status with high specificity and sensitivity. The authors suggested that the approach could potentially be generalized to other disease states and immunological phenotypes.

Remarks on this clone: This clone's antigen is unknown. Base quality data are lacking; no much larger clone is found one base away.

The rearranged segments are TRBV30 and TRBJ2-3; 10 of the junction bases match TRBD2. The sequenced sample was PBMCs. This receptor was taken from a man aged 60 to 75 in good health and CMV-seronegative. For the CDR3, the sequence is CAWSELSGGLYTQYF. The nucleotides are TGTGCCTGGAGTGAACTTAGCGGGGGGTTATATACGCAGTATTTT.